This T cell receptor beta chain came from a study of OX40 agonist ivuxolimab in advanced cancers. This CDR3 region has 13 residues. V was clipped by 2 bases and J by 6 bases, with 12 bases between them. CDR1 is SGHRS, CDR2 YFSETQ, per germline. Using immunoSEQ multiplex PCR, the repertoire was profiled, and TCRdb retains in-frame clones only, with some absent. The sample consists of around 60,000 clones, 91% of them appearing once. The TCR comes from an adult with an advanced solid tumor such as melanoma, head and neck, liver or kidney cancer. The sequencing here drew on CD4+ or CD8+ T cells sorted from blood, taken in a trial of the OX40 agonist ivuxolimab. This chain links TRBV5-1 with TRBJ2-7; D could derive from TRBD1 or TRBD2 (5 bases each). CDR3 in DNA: TGCGCCAGCAGCTTCAGGGACCTATCCGAGCAGTACTTC. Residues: CASSFRDLSEQYF.